This is a list of T cell receptor beta chains from one sample in a study of blood T cell repertoires in COVID-19. Clones were read by immunoSEQ multiplex PCR, and TCRdb kept only the in-frame ones, dropping some. This table holds over 150,000 clones, 86% found once. The source material was peripheral blood. These TCRs come from a man between 65 and 85 years old with active or convalescent COVID-19. CDR3s include the opening cysteine and the closing phenylalanine or tryptophan. D genes are given only for firm matches. Some rows mark clone size as missing; the rest say once, few, many or name a class of expanded clone.

d_gene: NA; len: 12; abundance: NA; v_gene: TRBV18; j_gene: TRBJ1-2; CDR3aa: CASSPDSYGYTF; CDR3nt: TGTGCCAGCTCACCCGACAGTTATGGCTACACCTTC
d_gene: NA; len: 15; abundance: once; v_gene: TRBV3-1/TRBV3-2; j_gene: TRBJ1-3; CDR3aa: CASSQTETAGNTIYF; CDR3nt: TGTGCCAGCAGCCAAACGGAGACAGCTGGAAACACCATATATTTT
d_gene: NA; len: 14; abundance: once; v_gene: TRBV29-1; j_gene: TRBJ2-7; CDR3aa: CSVESASAGREQYF; CDR3nt: TGCAGCGTTGAAAGCGCGTCGGCAGGGCGCGAGCAGTACTTC
d_gene: NA; len: 15; abundance: NA; v_gene: TRBV7-8; j_gene: TRBJ2-7; CDR3aa: CASSLGGTGAYEQYF; CDR3nt: TGTGCCAGCAGCTTAGGGGGAACGGGAGCCTACGAGCAGTACTTC
d_gene: TRBD1; len: 16; abundance: NA; v_gene: TRBV4-3; j_gene: TRBJ1-3; CDR3aa: CASSQAPRTGGNTIYF; CDR3nt: TGCGCCAGCAGCCAAGCCCCACGGACAGGGGGAAACACCATATATTTT
d_gene: NA; len: 13; abundance: NA; v_gene: TRBV12-3/TRBV12-4; j_gene: TRBJ2-7; CDR3aa: CASSLRDTYEQYF; CDR3nt: TGTGCCAGCAGTTTACGGGACACCTACGAGCAGTACTTC
d_gene: NA; len: 17; abundance: NA; v_gene: TRBV20-1; j_gene: TRBJ1-1; CDR3aa: CSASPIGAGGARTEAFF; CDR3nt: TGCAGTGCTAGTCCCATTGGGGCAGGTGGGGCGCGGACTGAAGCTTTCTTT
d_gene: NA; len: 11; abundance: once; v_gene: TRBV20-1; j_gene: TRBJ1-4; CDR3aa: CSAYEGEKLFF; CDR3nt: TGCAGTGCCTACGAGGGTGAAAAACTGTTTTTT
d_gene: TRBD1; len: 16; abundance: NA; v_gene: TRBV7-3; j_gene: TRBJ2-3; CDR3aa: CASSFRGTAGPDTQYF; CDR3nt: TGTGCCAGCAGCTTTAGGGGGACAGCCGGCCCAGATACGCAGTATTTT
d_gene: TRBD1; len: 15; abundance: few; v_gene: TRBV7-9; j_gene: TRBJ2-1; CDR3aa: CASSLQQGSYNEQFF; CDR3nt: TGTGCCAGCAGCTTACAACAGGGGTCCTACAATGAGCAGTTCTTC
d_gene: TRBD1; len: 14; abundance: once; v_gene: TRBV19; j_gene: TRBJ2-4; CDR3aa: CASTDRGSGNIQYF; CDR3nt: TGTGCCAGTACTGACAGGGGGTCTGGAAACATTCAGTACTTC
d_gene: NA; len: 14; abundance: NA; v_gene: TRBV4-3; j_gene: TRBJ1-3; CDR3aa: CASSQGSQGNTIYF; CDR3nt: TGCGCCAGCAGCCAAGGGTCCCAGGGGAACACCATATATTTT
d_gene: NA; len: 17; abundance: NA; v_gene: TRBV27; j_gene: TRBJ1-1; CDR3aa: CASSFLGGSPLNTEAFF; CDR3nt: TGTGCCAGCAGCTTCTTGGGGGGATCACCCTTGAACACTGAAGCTTTCTTT
d_gene: NA; len: 15; abundance: NA; v_gene: TRBV12-5; j_gene: TRBJ2-1; CDR3aa: CASAGSSEIYNEQFF; CDR3nt: TGTGCTAGTGCCGGGAGTAGCGAAATTTACAATGAGCAGTTCTTC
d_gene: TRBD1; len: 13; abundance: NA; v_gene: TRBV6-5; j_gene: TRBJ1-1; CDR3aa: CASSITGGVVAFF; CDR3nt: TGTGCCAGCAGTATCACAGGGGGTGTAGTAGCTTTCTTT